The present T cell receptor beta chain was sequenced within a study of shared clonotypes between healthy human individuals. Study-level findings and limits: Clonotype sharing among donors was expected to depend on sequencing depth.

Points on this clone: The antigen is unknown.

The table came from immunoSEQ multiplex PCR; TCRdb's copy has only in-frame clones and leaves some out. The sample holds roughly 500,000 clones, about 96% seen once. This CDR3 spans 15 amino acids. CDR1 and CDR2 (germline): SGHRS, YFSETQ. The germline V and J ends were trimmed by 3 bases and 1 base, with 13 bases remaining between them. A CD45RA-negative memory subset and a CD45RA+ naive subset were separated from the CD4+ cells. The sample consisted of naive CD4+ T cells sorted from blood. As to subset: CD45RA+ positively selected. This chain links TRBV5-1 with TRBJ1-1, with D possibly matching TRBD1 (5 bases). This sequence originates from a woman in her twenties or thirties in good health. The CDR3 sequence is CASSYPGRANTEAFF. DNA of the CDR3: TGCGCCAGCAGCTACCCGGGCAGGGCGAACACTGAAGCTTTCTTT.